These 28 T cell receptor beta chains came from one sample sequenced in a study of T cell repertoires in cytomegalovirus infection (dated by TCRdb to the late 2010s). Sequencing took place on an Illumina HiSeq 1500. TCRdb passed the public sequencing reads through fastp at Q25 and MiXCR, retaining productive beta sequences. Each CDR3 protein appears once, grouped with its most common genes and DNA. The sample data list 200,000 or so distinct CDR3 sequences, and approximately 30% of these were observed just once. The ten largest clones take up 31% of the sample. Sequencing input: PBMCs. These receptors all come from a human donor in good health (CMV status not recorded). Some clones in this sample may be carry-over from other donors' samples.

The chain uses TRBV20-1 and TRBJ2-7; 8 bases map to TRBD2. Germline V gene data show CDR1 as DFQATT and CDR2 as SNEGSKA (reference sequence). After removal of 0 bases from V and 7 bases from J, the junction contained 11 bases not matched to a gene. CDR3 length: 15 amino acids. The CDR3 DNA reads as TGCAGTGCTAGAGATTCCGCGGGGGGAGATAGGGAGCAGTACTTC. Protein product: CSARDSAGGDREQYF.

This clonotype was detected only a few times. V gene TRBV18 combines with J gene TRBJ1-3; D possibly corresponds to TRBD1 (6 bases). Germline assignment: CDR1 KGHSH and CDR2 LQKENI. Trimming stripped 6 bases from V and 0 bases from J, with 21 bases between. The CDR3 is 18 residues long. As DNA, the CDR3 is TGTGCCAGCTCGCTCCGGTTTCGGGACACCAACTCTGGAAACACCATATATTTT. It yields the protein CASSLRFRDTNSGNTIYF.

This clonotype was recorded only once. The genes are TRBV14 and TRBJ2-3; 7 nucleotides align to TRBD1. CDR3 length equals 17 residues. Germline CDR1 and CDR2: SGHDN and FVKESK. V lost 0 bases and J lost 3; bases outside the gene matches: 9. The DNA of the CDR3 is TGTGCCAGCAGCCAAGAACGACAGGGAAAAGGGACAGATACGCAGTATTTT. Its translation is CASSQERQGKGTDTQYF.

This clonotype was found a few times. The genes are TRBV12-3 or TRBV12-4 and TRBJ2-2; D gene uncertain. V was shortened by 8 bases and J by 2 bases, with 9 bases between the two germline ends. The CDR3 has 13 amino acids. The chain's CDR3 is CASYPDNTGELFF. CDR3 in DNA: TGTGCCAGCTATCCAGACAACACCGGGGAGCTGTTTTTT.

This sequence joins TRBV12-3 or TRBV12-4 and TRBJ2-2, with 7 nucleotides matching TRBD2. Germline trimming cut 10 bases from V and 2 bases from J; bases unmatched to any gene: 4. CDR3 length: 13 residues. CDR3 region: CAIGGGNTGELFF. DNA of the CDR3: TGTGCCATCGGCGGGGGTAACACCGGGGAGCTGTTTTTT.

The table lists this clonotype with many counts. CDR3 amino acids: CASSSRDKGTYEQYF. The CDR3 coding sequence is TGTGCCAGCAGTTCCCGGGACAAGGGGACCTACGAGCAGTACTTC. The chain joins TRBV12-3 or TRBV12-4 to TRBJ2-7; possible D gene TRBD1, 6 bases. V lost 4 bases and J 2 bases, leaving 15 bases between the germline ends. CDR3 length: 15 amino acids.

Here the CDR3 DNA reads TGTGCCAGTAGTATGCAGGAAGCGAACACTGAAGCTTTCTTT. Protein sequence: CASSMQEANTEAFF. The V call is TRBV19, the J call TRBJ1-1; D remains unclear. The CDR3 totals 14 residues. CDR1 and CDR2 (germline): LNHDA, SQIVND (reference sequence). Trimming removed 3 bases from V and 1 base from J, with 9 bases in between.

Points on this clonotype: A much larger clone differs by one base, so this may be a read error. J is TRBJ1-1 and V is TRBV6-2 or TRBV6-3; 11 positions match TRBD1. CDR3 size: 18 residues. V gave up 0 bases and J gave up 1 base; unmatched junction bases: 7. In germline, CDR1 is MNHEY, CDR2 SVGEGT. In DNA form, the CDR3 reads TGTGCCAGCAGTTACTCGCTGGACAGGGGGCGCGGGAACACTGAAGCTTTCTTT. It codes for CASSYSLDRGRGNTEAFF.

The CDR3 DNA sequence: TGTGCCAGTAACCCGACAGGGAACCATGGCTACACCTTC. This encodes CASNPTGNHGYTF. This chain joins TRBV19 and TRBJ1-2; 7 positions match TRBD1. Germline V lookup: CDR1 LNHDA, CDR2 SQIVND (reference sequence). V shed 7 bases, J shed 6 bases, and the junction held 8 bases outside the gene matches. The CDR3 consists of 13 residues.

CDR3 amino acids: CASRRGGKSSYEQYF. CDR3 DNA: TGTGCCAGCAGAAGAGGGGGGAAGAGCTCCTACGAGCAGTACTTC. The rearrangement uses TRBV6-2 or TRBV6-3 and TRBJ2-7; tentatively, D is TRBD1 or TRBD2 (6 bases each). Germline CDR1 and CDR2: MNHEY and SVGEGT. CDR3 length equals 15 residues. V dropped 6 bases and J dropped 0 bases, with 15 bases sitting between them.

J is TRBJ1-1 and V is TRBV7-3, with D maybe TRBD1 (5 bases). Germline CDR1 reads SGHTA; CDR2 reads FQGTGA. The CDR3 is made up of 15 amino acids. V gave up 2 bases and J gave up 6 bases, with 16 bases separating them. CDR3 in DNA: TGTGCCAGCAGCTTACAGGGTGGGGGGATCGCTGAAGCTTTCTTT. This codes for CASSLQGGGIAEAFF. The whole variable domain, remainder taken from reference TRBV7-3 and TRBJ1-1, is GAGVSQTPSNKVTEKGKYVELRCDPISGHTALYWYRQSLGQGPEFLIYFQGTGAADDSGLPNDRFFAVRPEGSVSTLKIQRTERGDSAVYLCASSLQGGGIAEAFFGQGTRLTVV.

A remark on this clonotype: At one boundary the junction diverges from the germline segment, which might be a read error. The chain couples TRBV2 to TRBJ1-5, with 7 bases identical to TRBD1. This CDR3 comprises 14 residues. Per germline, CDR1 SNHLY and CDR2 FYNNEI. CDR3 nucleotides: TGTGCCAGCAGAGAAGGACAGGTGGGTCAGCCCCAGCATTTT. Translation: CASREGQVGQPQHF.

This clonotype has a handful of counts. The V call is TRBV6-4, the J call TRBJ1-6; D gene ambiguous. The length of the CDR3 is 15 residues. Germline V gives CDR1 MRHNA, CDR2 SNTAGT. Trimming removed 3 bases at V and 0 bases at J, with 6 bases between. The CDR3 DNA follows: TGTGCCAGCAGTGAAGGGATCTCCTATAATTCACCCCTCCACTTT. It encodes CASSEGISYNSPLHF.

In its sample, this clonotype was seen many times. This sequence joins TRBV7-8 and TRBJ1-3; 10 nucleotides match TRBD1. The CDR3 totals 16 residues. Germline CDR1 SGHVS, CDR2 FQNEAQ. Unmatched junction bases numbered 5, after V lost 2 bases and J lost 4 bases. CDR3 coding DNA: TGTGCCAGCAGCTTAACCGGGACAGGGGCGGGAAACACCATATATTTT. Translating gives CASSLTGTGAGNTIYF.

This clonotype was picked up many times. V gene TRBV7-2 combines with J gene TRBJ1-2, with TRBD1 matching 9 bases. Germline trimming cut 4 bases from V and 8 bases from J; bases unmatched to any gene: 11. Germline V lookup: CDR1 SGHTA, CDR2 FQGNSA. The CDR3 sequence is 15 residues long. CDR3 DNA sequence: TGTGCCAGCAGCTCCCGACAGGGGGAGATGGGAGGCTACACCTTC. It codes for CASSSRQGEMGGYTF.

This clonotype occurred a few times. DNA of the CDR3: TGTGCCAGCTCCCCCAGTTACCAAGAGACCCAGTACTTC. This sequence encodes CASSPSYQETQYF. The J gene is TRBJ2-5, the V gene TRBV7-2; D not resolved. Between the trimmed V and J ends, which lost 8 bases and 0 bases, there was a span of 10 bases. In germline, CDR1 is SGHTA, CDR2 FQGNSA. This CDR3 is built from 13 residues. Drawing the rest from reference TRBV7-2 and TRBJ2-5, the complete variable domain is GAGVSQSPSNKVTEKGKDVELRCDPISGHTALYWYRQSLGQGLEFLIYFQGNSAPDKSGLPSDRFSAERTGGSVSTLTIQRTQQEDSAVYLCASSPSYQETQYFGPGTRLLVL.

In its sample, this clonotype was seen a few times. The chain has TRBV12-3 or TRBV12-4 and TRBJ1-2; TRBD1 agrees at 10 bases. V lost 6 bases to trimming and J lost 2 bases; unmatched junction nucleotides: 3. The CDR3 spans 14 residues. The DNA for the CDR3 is TGTGCCAGCAGAATGACAGGGGGCAACTATGGCTACACCTTC. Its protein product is CASRMTGGNYGYTF.

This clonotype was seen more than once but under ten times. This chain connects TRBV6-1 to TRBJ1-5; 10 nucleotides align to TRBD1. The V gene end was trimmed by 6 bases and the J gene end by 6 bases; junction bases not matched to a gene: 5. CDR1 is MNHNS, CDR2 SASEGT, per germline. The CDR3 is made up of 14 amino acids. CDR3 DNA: TGTGCCAGCAGCTGGACAGGGGGAGGTCAGCCCCAGCATTTT. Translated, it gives CASSWTGGGQPQHF.

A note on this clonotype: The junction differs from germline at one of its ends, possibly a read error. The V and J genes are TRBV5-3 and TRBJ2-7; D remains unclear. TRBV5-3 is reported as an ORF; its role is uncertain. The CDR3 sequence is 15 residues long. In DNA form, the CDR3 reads TGTGCCAGCAGCTTGATCTACGGAATAGCCTACGAGCAGTACTTC. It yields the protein CASSLIYGIAYEQYF.

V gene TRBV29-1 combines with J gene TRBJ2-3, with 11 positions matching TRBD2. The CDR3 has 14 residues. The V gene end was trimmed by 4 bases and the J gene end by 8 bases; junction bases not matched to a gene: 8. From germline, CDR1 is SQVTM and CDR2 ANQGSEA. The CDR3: CSVGTSGGIGTQYF. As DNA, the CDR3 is TGCAGCGTTGGAACTAGCGGGGGTATCGGTACGCAGTATTTT.

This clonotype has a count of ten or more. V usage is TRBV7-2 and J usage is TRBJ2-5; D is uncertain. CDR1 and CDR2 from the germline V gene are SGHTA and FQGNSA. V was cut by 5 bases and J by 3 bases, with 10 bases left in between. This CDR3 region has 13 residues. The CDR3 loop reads CASSTYTEETQYF. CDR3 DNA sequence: TGTGCCAGCAGCACATACACGGAAGAGACCCAGTACTTC.

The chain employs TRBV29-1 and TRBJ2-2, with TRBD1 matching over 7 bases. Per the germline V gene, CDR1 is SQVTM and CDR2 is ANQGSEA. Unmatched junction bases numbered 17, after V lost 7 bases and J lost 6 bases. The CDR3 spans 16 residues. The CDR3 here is CSARQRQGVTPGELFF. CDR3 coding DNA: TGCAGCGCCCGACAGCGTCAGGGGGTAACACCCGGGGAGCTGTTTTTT.

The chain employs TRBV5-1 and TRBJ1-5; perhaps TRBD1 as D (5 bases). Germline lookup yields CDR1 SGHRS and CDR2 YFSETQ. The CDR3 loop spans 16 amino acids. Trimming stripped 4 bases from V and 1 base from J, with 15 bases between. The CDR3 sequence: CASSPGTFGSNQPQHF. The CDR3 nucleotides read TGCGCCAGCAGCCCGGGGACCTTCGGAAGCAATCAGCCCCAGCATTTT. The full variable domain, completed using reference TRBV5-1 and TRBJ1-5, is KAGVTQTPRYLIKTRGQQVTLSCSPISGHRSVSWYQQTPGQGLQFLFEYFSETQRNKGNFPGRFSGRQFSNSRSEMNVSTLELGDSALYLCASSPGTFGSNQPQHFGDGTRLSIL.

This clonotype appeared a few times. The CDR3 nucleotides are TGTGCCAGTAGTCCACGGGTCCTTAACACCGGGGAGCTGTTTTTT. This translates into CASSPRVLNTGELFF. The chain employs TRBV19 and TRBJ2-2, with D unresolved. Germline V gene data show CDR1 as LNHDA and CDR2 as SQIVND (reference sequence). The CDR3 sequence is 15 residues long. The germline V and J ends were trimmed by 5 bases and 2 bases, with 12 bases remaining between them.

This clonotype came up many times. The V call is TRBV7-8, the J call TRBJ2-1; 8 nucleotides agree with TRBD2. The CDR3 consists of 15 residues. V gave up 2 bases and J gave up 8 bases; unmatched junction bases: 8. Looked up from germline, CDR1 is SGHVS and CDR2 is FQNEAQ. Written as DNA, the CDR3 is TGTGCCAGCAGCTTATTGACGGGGGGGCGAGATGAGCAGTTCTTC. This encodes CASSLLTGGRDEQFF.

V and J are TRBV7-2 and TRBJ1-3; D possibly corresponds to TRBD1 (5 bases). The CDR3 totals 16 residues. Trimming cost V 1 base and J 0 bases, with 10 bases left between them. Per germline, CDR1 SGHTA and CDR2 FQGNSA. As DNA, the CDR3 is TGTGCCAGCAGCTTAGTTGGGGGAGGCTCTGGAAACACCATATATTTT. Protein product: CASSLVGGGSGNTIYF. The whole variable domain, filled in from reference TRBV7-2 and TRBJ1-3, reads GAGVSQSPSNKVTEKGKDVELRCDPISGHTALYWYRQSLGQGLEFLIYFQGNSAPDKSGLPSDRFSAERTGGSVSTLTIQRTQQEDSAVYLCASSLVGGGSGNTIYFGEGSWLTVV.

The CDR3 DNA is TGTGCCAGTAGCACGAAGGGGGCTGGCTATGGCTACACCTTC. Amino acids: CASSTKGAGYGYTF. This chain joins TRBV19 and TRBJ1-2; TRBD1 matches at 7 bases. There are 14 residues in the CDR3. V lost 6 bases, J lost 4 bases, and 8 bases stayed unmatched. Germline CDR1 reads LNHDA; CDR2 reads SQIVND (reference sequence).

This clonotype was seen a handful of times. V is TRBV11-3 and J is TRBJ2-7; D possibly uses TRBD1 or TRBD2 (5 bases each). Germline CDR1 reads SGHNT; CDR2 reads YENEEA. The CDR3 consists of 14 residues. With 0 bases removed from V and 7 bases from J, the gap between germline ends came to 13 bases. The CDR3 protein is CASSLEAGTKEQYF. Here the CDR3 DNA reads TGTGCCAGCAGCTTAGAGGCAGGGACGAAAGAGCAGTACTTC.